What follows are 20 T cell receptor beta chains derived from one specimen sequenced in a study of early T cells in non-severe SARS-CoV-2 infection. Via MiXCR, TCRdb re-called the 5' RACE reads, giving one row per CDR3 protein. The profile covers fewer than 25,000 distinct CDR3 sequences, with roughly 3.5% appearing a single time and roughly 5.5% taken by the ten largest. The specimen sequenced was whole blood. The receptors shown here come from an adult who was a healthcare worker with PCR-confirmed SARS-CoV-2 infection or an uninfected control (not recorded which).

The rearrangement joins TRBV18 to TRBJ2-7, with unresolved D. The ends were cut back, 3 bases at V and 0 bases at J, with 9 bases in the middle. The V gene's germline CDR1 is KGHSH and CDR2 LQKENI. This CDR3 is 14 amino acids long. For the CDR3, the DNA is TGTGCCAGCTCACCCAAAGGCAACTCCTACGAGCAGTACTTC. It codes for CASSPKGNSYEQYF.

In this sample, this clonotype turned up many times. V is TRBV12-3 or TRBV12-4 and J is TRBJ2-3; 8 positions match TRBD2. The CDR3 is 16 amino acids. The J segment lost 4 bases and the V segment lost 7 bases, leaving 13 bases of the junction unmatched. The CDR3 region is CASTVLHGRASDTQYF. The CDR3 nucleotides read TGTGCCAGCACCGTCCTCCACGGGAGGGCCTCAGATACGCAGTATTTT.

This clonotype appeared a few times. The chain is built from TRBV19 and TRBJ2-3; weak D call: TRBD2 (5 bases). CDR3 length: 14 amino acids. The V end lost 10 bases, the J end lost 0 bases, and 14 bases lay between the germline ends. Germline values: CDR1 LNHDA, CDR2 SQIVND (reference sequence). This CDR3 reads CATLPPGSTDTQYF. The DNA for the CDR3 is TGTGCCACCCTACCCCCGGGGAGCACAGATACGCAGTATTTT.

There are many counts of this clonotype. This chain joins TRBV9 and TRBJ2-7, with D hard to call. Germline CDR1 is SGDLS and CDR2 is YYNGEE. V was clipped by 0 bases and J by 2 bases, with 9 bases between them. The CDR3 is 14 residues long. CDR3 bases: TGTGCCAGCAGCGTAGGACCGGCTGCCTACGAGCAGTACTTC. Translation gives CASSVGPAAYEQYF.

This clonotype was seen repeatedly, ten times or more. The J gene is TRBJ2-1, the V gene TRBV20-1, with TRBD2 matching over 8 bases. This CDR3 is 14 amino acids long. The germline CDR1 and CDR2 sequences are DFQATT and SNEGSKA (reference sequence). Unmatched junction bases numbered 11, after V lost 7 bases and J lost 6 bases. CDR3 sequence: CSEGSGALGNEQFF. The CDR3 coding sequence is TGCAGTGAGGGTAGCGGGGCTCTCGGCAATGAGCAGTTCTTC.

The table lists this clonotype with many counts. The chain recombines TRBV3-1 with TRBJ2-7; TRBD1 or TRBD2 may be the D gene (5 bases each). CDR1 is LGHDT and CDR2 is YNNKEL in the germline V gene (reference sequence). Trimming pared 2 bases from V and 3 bases from J, leaving 14 bases between. The CDR3 extends over 15 amino acids. The CDR3 region is CASSQTRDGYYEQYF. The CDR3 DNA reads TGTGCCAGCAGCCAAACCCGGGACGGTTACTACGAGCAGTACTTC.

A remark on this clonotype: A much more abundant neighbour one base away suggests this may be a read error. The chain has TRBV7-8 and TRBJ2-3, with TRBD2 matching 11 bases. The CDR3 runs to 19 residues. The germline V gene has CDR1 SGHVS and CDR2 FQNEAQ. The CDR3 spells CDSSLYPSGGPPWPDTQYF. Here the CDR3 DNA reads TGTGACAGCAGCTTATATCCTAGCGGGGGGCCTCCGTGGCCAGATACGCAGTATTTT. The complete variable domain, with remaining parts taken from reference TRBV7-8 and TRBJ2-3, reads GAGVSQSPRYKVAKRGQDVALRCDPISGHVSLFWYQQALGQGPEFLTYFQNEAQLDKSGLPSDRFFAERPEGSVSTLKIQRTQQEDSAVYLCDSSLYPSGGPPWPDTQYFGPGTRLTVL.

This clonotype was detected ten times or more. This rearrangement joins TRBV5-1 to TRBJ1-3, with a weak D call TRBD1 (6 bases). Germline V gene data show CDR1 as SGHRS and CDR2 as YFSETQ. The CDR3 is made up of 13 amino acids. Trimming took off 5 bases at V and 0 bases at J, with 6 bases between the two ends. In nucleotides, the CDR3 is TGCGCCAGCAGGGACAGCTCTGGAAACACCATATATTTT. Protein sequence: CASRDSSGNTIYF.

This clonotype showed up many times. The chain uses TRBV7-2 and TRBJ2-1; 9 positions agree with TRBD1. The CDR3 sequence is 17 residues long. V dropped 4 bases and J dropped 4; count of bases not matched to a gene: 11. Germline loops: CDR1 SGHTA, CDR2 FQGNSA. CDR3 DNA sequence: TGTGCCAGCAGCTCTGCCGGCACAGGGGGCGTTTACAATGAGCAGTTCTTC. Translating gives CASSSAGTGGVYNEQFF.

This clonotype was observed a few times. The chain carries TRBV5-1 and TRBJ2-5, with D tentatively TRBD1 or TRBD2 (5 bases each). The CDR3 covers 16 residues. Looked up from germline, CDR1 is SGHRS and CDR2 is YFSETQ. Deletions cut 3 bases from V and 5 bases from J, with 20 bases between. The CDR3 sequence: CASSSAGALGGETQYF. In DNA form, the CDR3 reads TGCGCCAGCAGCTCGGCCGGGGCCCTCGGCGGGGAGACCCAGTACTTC.

This chain connects TRBV29-1 to TRBJ2-5; 7 positions agree with TRBD2. V lost 3 bases to trimming and J lost 4 bases; unmatched junction nucleotides: 11. The length of the CDR3 is 15 residues. Germline CDR1 and CDR2: SQVTM and ANQGSEA. The CDR3 DNA reads TGCAGCGTTGACGGAGCGGGAAGCGTTTCAGAGACCCAGTACTTC. Its translation: CSVDGAGSVSETQYF.

This clonotype was picked up many times. The rearrangement joins TRBV5-1 to TRBJ2-3; D call uncertain. Trimming stripped 3 bases from V and 1 base from J, with 9 bases between. This CDR3 is 14 amino acids long. CDR1 and CDR2 (germline): SGHRS, YFSETQ. The CDR3 DNA reads as TGCGCCAGCAGCTCAGCGCGACGCACAGATACGCAGTATTTT. It specifies CASSSARRTDTQYF. Supplemented by reference TRBV5-1 and TRBJ2-3, the full variable domain reads KAGVTQTPRYLIKTRGQQVTLSCSPISGHRSVSWYQQTPGQGLQFLFEYFSETQRNKGNFPGRFSGRQFSNSRSEMNVSTLELGDSALYLCASSSARRTDTQYFGPGTRLTVL.

The rearrangement links TRBV7-3 to TRBJ2-7; no firm D call. Germline assignment: CDR1 SGHTA and CDR2 FQGTGA. V gave up 0 bases and J gave up 2 bases, with 11 bases separating them. This CDR3 is built from 15 residues. The CDR3 is CASSLTAAGPYEQYF. The CDR3 DNA reads as TGTGCCAGCAGCTTAACCGCCGCAGGTCCCTACGAGCAGTACTTC.

V gene TRBV6-5 combines with J gene TRBJ2-7; weak D call: TRBD2 (6 bases). The CDR3 consists of 15 residues. CDR1 MNHEY and CDR2 SVGAGI come from the germline V gene. V lost 0 bases to trimming and J lost 4 bases, with 13 bases between them. This chain's CDR3 is CASSYSGRGLYEQYF. Here the CDR3 DNA reads TGTGCCAGCAGTTACTCGGGAAGGGGACTTTACGAGCAGTACTTC.

By sample share, this clonotype is medium-sized (0.01 to 0.1%). V usage is TRBV11-3 and J usage is TRBJ1-1; D is perhaps TRBD1 (5 bases). Looked up from germline, CDR1 is SGHNT and CDR2 is YENEEA. The CDR3 covers 14 residues. V was shortened by 2 bases and J by 4 bases, with 11 bases between the two germline ends. The CDR3 DNA sequence: TGTGCCAGCAGCTTAAGGGGCAGACTCACTGAAGCTTTCTTT. This translates into CASSLRGRLTEAFF.

This clonotype was recorded a few times. The V gene is TRBV13, the J gene TRBJ2-7; 14 nucleotides match TRBD2. V lost 4 bases and J lost 0; bases outside the gene matches: 2. This CDR3 region has 16 residues. The germline V gene encodes CDR1 PRHDT and CDR2 FYEKMQ (reference sequence). This CDR3 is CASSWGLAGVSYEQYF. In DNA form, the CDR3 reads TGTGCCAGCAGCTGGGGACTAGCGGGGGTCTCCTACGAGCAGTACTTC.

This clonotype was detected ten times or more. The chain couples TRBV6-5 to TRBJ2-3, with 10 positions matching TRBD1. The CDR3 covers 15 residues. V lost 2 bases and J lost 3; bases outside the gene matches: 2. CDR1 MNHEY and CDR2 SVGAGI come from the germline V gene. CDR3 nucleotides: TGTGCCAGCAGTTACATGGGACAGGGGACAGATACGCAGTATTTT. It specifies CASSYMGQGTDTQYF.

This chain uses TRBV5-1 with TRBJ2-1, with 7 bases matching TRBD2. V lost 5 bases, J lost 7 bases, and 12 bases stayed unmatched. Looked up from germline, CDR1 is SGHRS and CDR2 is YFSETQ. The CDR3 is made up of 15 amino acids. This CDR3 is CASRVEAGAWNEQFF. DNA of the CDR3: TGCGCCAGCAGGGTCGAGGCGGGAGCATGGAATGAGCAGTTCTTC.

In its sample, this clonotype is medium-sized. V usage is TRBV28 and J usage is TRBJ1-6; perhaps TRBD1 as D (6 bases). Germline V lookup: CDR1 MDHEN, CDR2 SYDVKM. Trimming took off 4 bases at V and 6 bases at J, with 10 bases between the two ends. CDR3 size: 14 residues. The CDR3 sequence is CASSSYRANSPLHF. The DNA for the CDR3 is TGTGCCAGCAGTTCCTACAGGGCTAATTCACCCCTCCACTTT.

Concerning this clonotype: Being one base from a much bigger clone, this may be a read error. The V gene is TRBV7-9, the J gene TRBJ2-3; D perhaps matches TRBD2 (6 bases). The germline V gene encodes CDR1 SEHNR and CDR2 FQNEAQ (reference sequence). V dropped 5 bases and J dropped 2 bases, with 20 bases sitting between them. The CDR3 spans 17 residues. The CDR3, as DNA: TGTGCCAGCAGCCCCCGTAGGGGACTGATATCCACAGATACGCAGTATTTT. The encoded protein is CASSPRRGLISTDTQYF.